This T cell receptor (beta chain) was recovered during a study of OX40 agonist ivuxolimab in advanced cancers. A note on this clone: What it binds is not known.

General study results and limits: The authors also found low normalized T-cell clonal expansion in some nonresponders.

Only in-frame clones appear in the TCRdb table, and some are missing; sequencing was by immunoSEQ multiplex PCR. The sample carries 70,000 to 85,000 clones, 84% recorded once. Germline CDR1 and CDR2: ENHRY and SYGVKD. This CDR3 comprises 12 residues. The V and J ends lost 3 bases and 8 bases respectively, with 10 bases between them. The chain recombines TRBV10-3 with TRBJ1-2; tentative D call: TRBD1 (5 bases). The clonotype originates from an adult with an advanced solid tumor such as melanoma, head and neck, liver or kidney cancer. The specimen was CD4+ or CD8+ T cells sorted from blood, collected in a trial of the OX40 agonist ivuxolimab. CDR3 DNA sequence: TGTGCCATCAGTGATGGAGGGACCGGCTACACCTTC. Its protein product is CAISDGGTGYTF.